This TCR beta chain was retrieved from a study of PD-L1 blockade in urothelial cancer. Study-level information: In about 2014 therapy began: atezolizumab 1,200 mg intravenously every 3 weeks. The analyses of blood took place 3 weeks (second dose) and 6 weeks after treatment start. Each participant's history included 0 to 3 prior chemotherapy regimens.

Regarding this clone: Its antigen is not known.

Here immunoSEQ multiplex PCR was the method, and the copy in TCRdb shows in-frame clones only, minus some. Of under 40,000 clones detected, 70% to 85% appear once; the ten largest clones hold 30%. Study-wide points: TCR clonality was measured in pretreatment peripheral blood. Clonality below the median predicted better survival.

The material was PBMCs, obtained around atezolizumab (anti-PD-L1) treatment. This sequence originates from a man in his 60s with urothelial cancer.

The CDR3 DNA follows: TGTGCCAGCAGCTTGTCCAGAAACACTGAAGCTTTCTTT. Translation gives CASSLSRNTEAFF. The rearrangement uses TRBV5-4 and TRBJ1-1; D call uncertain. In germline, CDR1 is SGHNT, CDR2 YYREEE (reference sequence). CDR3 length: 13 amino acids. Trimming took off 1 base at V and 2 bases at J, with 6 bases between the two ends.